The table lists the clone carrying this T cell receptor beta chain with a few counts. Its target is unknown. This specimen comes from a study of regulatory T cells in long-lasting Graves disease. Findings of the study overall: TCR diversity was lower in persistent than newly diagnosed Graves' disease. The number of shared public clonotypes was higher in persistent patients (around 2,700) than new patients (just over 950).

Time point described: newly diagnosed GD, antithyroid drugs for less than 3 months. TCR sequences were obtained from RNA taken from PBMCs. Peripheral blood, around 9 milliliters per patient, was collected in EDTA tubes. HTBI primers from iRepertoire and Arm-PCR of CDR3 regions yielded the TCR beta libraries. TCRdb used MiXCR to reprocess the multiplex PCR reads, holding one entry per CDR3 protein. The repertoire holds about 450,000 distinct CDR3 sequences, 11% to 15% seen once, with approximately 19% in the top ten. Germline V lookup: CDR1 SGHRS, CDR2 YFSETQ. Trimming took 0 bases from V and 7 from J, leaving 8 bases between them. The CDR3 has 14 residues. These data were also reused for a study on T cells in Graves' hyperthyroidism and ophthalmopathy. From that second work: Expanded thyroid clonotypes (above 0.001) were mostly also found in blood.

The sequencing used peripheral blood mononuclear cells (PBMCs), collected at new diagnosis, from a patient treated with antithyroid drugs. This clonotype originated in a woman in her forties or fifties with Graves disease. The V and J genes are TRBV5-1 and TRBJ1-6; D is undetermined. The CDR3 is CASSLAFENSPLHF. Here the CDR3 DNA reads TGCGCCAGCAGCTTGGCCTTTGAGAATTCACCCCTCCACTTT. The full variable domain, with the rest looked up from reference TRBV5-1 and TRBJ1-6, is KAGVTQTPRYLIKTRGQQVTLSCSPISGHRSVSWYQQTPGQGLQFLFEYFSETQRNKGNFPGRFSGRQFSNSRSEMNVSTLELGDSALYLCASSLAFENSPLHFGNGTRLTVT.